The 2 T cell receptor beta chains below were found in one sample sequenced in a study of T cell changes during pregnancy in multiple sclerosis. The table came from immunoSEQ multiplex PCR; TCRdb's copy has only in-frame clones and leaves some out. The table has roughly 60,000 clones, roughly 92% seen once. The starting material was peripheral blood, obtained in the second trimester of pregnancy. These receptors were collected from a female donor with multiple sclerosis, enrolled in a pregnancy study.

V and J are TRBV7-7 and TRBJ2-1; 11 positions match TRBD2. CDR1 is SSHAT, CDR2 FNYEAQ, per germline (reference sequence). The CDR3 extends over 17 amino acids. V shed 5 bases, J shed 8 bases, and the junction held 14 bases outside the gene matches. The CDR3 is CASSPRLAGGLFDEQFF. CDR3 DNA: TGTGCCAGCAGCCCCCGCCTAGCGGGAGGACTTTTCGATGAGCAGTTCTTC.

This chain joins TRBV18 and TRBJ2-1; no clear D gene. Germline V lookup: CDR1 KGHSH, CDR2 LQKENI. Trimming stripped 6 bases from V and 0 bases from J, with 12 bases between. This CDR3 has 15 amino acids. The CDR3 coding sequence is TGTGCCAGCTCCCAAGGAGTGAGCTCCTACAATGAGCAGTTCTTC. As protein: CASSQGVSSYNEQFF.